The next 22 T cell receptor beta chains were all read from a single sample in a study of blood T cell repertoires in COVID-19. Assay: immunoSEQ multiplex PCR; the TCRdb copy retains only in-frame clones and omits some. This sample has roughly 350,000 clones, with 75% to 90% found just once. Material: peripheral blood. These receptors were collected from a woman younger than 35 with acute or convalescent COVID-19.

As DNA, the CDR3 is TGTGCCAGCAGCCAACCCCAAGGACAGGGGTCCTATAATTCACCCCTCCACTTT. It is translated as CASSQPQGQGSYNSPLHF. V and J are TRBV7-9 and TRBJ1-6, with TRBD1 identical over 9 bases. Germline trimming cut 5 bases from V and 1 base from J; bases unmatched to any gene: 9. The CDR3 is 18 residues long. CDR1 and CDR2 (germline): SEHNR, FQNEAQ (reference sequence).

The rearrangement links TRBV9 to TRBJ1-2, with D possibly matching TRBD1 (5 bases). The CDR3 extends over 13 amino acids. Germline values: CDR1 SGDLS, CDR2 YYNGEE. V lost 0 bases to trimming and J lost 8 bases, with 11 bases between them. The CDR3 DNA reads as TGTGCCAGCAGCGTAGCTACGGGGGAGGGCTACACCTTC. This codes for CASSVATGEGYTF.

This chain joins TRBV10-1 and TRBJ2-1, with a possible D match to TRBD1 (5 bases). The CDR3 has 16 residues. Per germline, CDR1 WNHNN and CDR2 SYGVQD (reference sequence). V lost 1 base and J lost 0, with 10 bases in between. CDR3 coding DNA: TGCGCCAGCAGTGAGTGGGGCTTTAGCTCCTACAATGAGCAGTTCTTC. Translated, it gives CASSEWGFSSYNEQFF.

The rearrangement joins TRBV6-1 to TRBJ1-6; maybe TRBD1 (5 bases). The CDR3 has 14 residues. Trimming removed 3 bases from V and 9 bases from J, with 12 bases in between. Germline CDR1 and CDR2: MNHNS and SASEGT. The CDR3 protein is CASSDLRAGSPLHF. CDR3 DNA sequence: TGTGCCAGCAGTGATCTCAGGGCTGGTTCACCCCTCCACTTT.

The chain employs TRBV5-1 and TRBJ2-5, with D possibly TRBD1 on 6 matching bases. This CDR3 has 14 residues. Germline-derived CDR1 and CDR2 are SGHRS and YFSETQ. Trimming stripped 0 bases from V and 5 bases from J, with 11 bases between. The CDR3 region has the DNA TGCGCCAGCAGCTTGGCCACAGGGAAGGAGACCCAGTACTTC. Its translation is CASSLATGKETQYF.

The chain carries TRBV5-1 and TRBJ1-5; TRBD1 matches at 8 bases. Germline V lookup: CDR1 SGHRS, CDR2 YFSETQ. V lost 7 bases to trimming and J lost 5 bases; unmatched junction nucleotides: 8. The CDR3 spans 14 residues. The CDR3 DNA sequence: TGCGCCAGCGCTCCCGACAGGGGAGATCAGCCCCAGCATTTT. Translation gives CASAPDRGDQPQHF.

The gene calls are TRBV6-2 or TRBV6-3 and TRBJ1-6; D not resolved. Germline CDR1 is MNHEY and CDR2 is SVGEGT. V was clipped by 2 bases and J by 10 bases, with 12 bases between them. The CDR3 sequence is 14 residues long. The CDR3 region has the DNA TGTGCCAGCAGTTACGCGGGCAGTGTGTCACCCCTCCACTTT. Translating gives CASSYAGSVSPLHF.

The chain recombines TRBV11-2 with TRBJ1-1; D unresolved. The V gene's germline CDR1 is SGHAT and CDR2 FQNNGV. V was trimmed by 1 base and J by 1 base, leaving 7 bases between them. This CDR3 is 14 amino acids long. The CDR3 region is CASSLVAGNTEAFF. The CDR3 nucleotides read TGTGCCAGCAGCTTAGTGGCAGGGAACACTGAAGCTTTCTTT. The full variable domain, completed using reference TRBV11-2 and TRBJ1-1, is EAGVAQSPRYKIIEKRQSVAFWCNPISGHATLYWYQQILGQGPKLLIQFQNNGVVDDSQLPKDRFSAERLKGVDSTLKIQPAKLEDSAVYLCASSLVAGNTEAFFGQGTRLTVV.

Only one count was recorded for this clone. CDR3 DNA: TGTGCCAGCAGCTTCCGGGACAGCCCTTGGGAGACCCAGTACTTC. This encodes CASSFRDSPWETQYF. This sequence joins TRBV5-5 and TRBJ2-5; 7 bases are a match to TRBD1. This CDR3 is built from 15 residues. Germline-derived CDR1 and CDR2 are SGHKS and YYEKEE (reference sequence). The V gene end was trimmed by 2 bases and the J gene end by 5 bases; junction bases not matched to a gene: 9.

The chain has TRBV6-5 and TRBJ1-1; a possible D gene is TRBD1 (6 bases). CDR3 length: 15 residues. Germline CDR1 MNHEY, CDR2 SVGAGI. Deletions cut 6 bases from V and 7 bases from J, with 21 bases between. As DNA, the CDR3 is TGTGCCAGCAGCAGAGGCCGGGGGGCCCAGGGTGAAGCTTTCTTT. It codes for CASSRGRGAQGEAFF.

The V and J genes are TRBV27 and TRBJ2-7; 14 positions match TRBD2. The germline V gene encodes CDR1 MNHEY and CDR2 SMNVEV (reference sequence). This CDR3 region has 17 residues. V trimming: 5 bases; J trimming: 3 bases; junction bases outside the gene matches: 9. CDR3: CASSPGTSGRSIYEQYF. The CDR3 DNA reads as TGTGCCAGCAGTCCCGGGACTAGCGGGAGAAGTATCTACGAGCAGTACTTC.

Written as DNA, the CDR3 is TGTGCCAGCAGCCAAGAGGCAGGGGCCCATGATGGCTACACCTTC. This codes for CASSQEAGAHDGYTF. This chain links TRBV4-2 with TRBJ1-2, with a possible D match to TRBD1 (6 bases). CDR3 length equals 15 residues. V was clipped by 0 bases and J by 6 bases, with 14 bases between them. From germline, CDR1 is LGHNA and CDR2 YNFKEQ.

The CDR3 spells CASSLTSGVDEQFF. In DNA form, the CDR3 reads TGTGCCAGCAGTTTAACTAGCGGGGTGGATGAGCAGTTCTTC. V is TRBV27 and J is TRBJ2-1; TRBD2 matches at 10 bases. This CDR3 is 14 amino acids long. V gave up 2 bases and J gave up 8 bases; unmatched junction bases: 3. Germline values: CDR1 MNHEY, CDR2 SMNVEV (reference sequence).

The J gene is TRBJ1-1, the V gene TRBV9; D is possibly TRBD1 (5 bases). Germline lookup yields CDR1 SGDLS and CDR2 YYNGEE. This CDR3 comprises 15 residues. V was trimmed by 4 bases and J by 4 bases, leaving 17 bases between them. In nucleotides, the CDR3 is TGTGCCAGCAGCTCCGATTGGGGCCCCCTCACTGAAGCTTTCTTT. Translation gives CASSSDWGPLTEAFF. Using reference TRBV9 and TRBJ1-1 for the parts outside the CDR3, the full variable domain is DSGVTQTPKHLITATGQRVTLRCSPRSGDLSVYWYQQSLDQGLQFLIQYYNGEERAKGNILERFSAQQFPDLHSELNLSSLELGDSALYFCASSSDWGPLTEAFFGQGTRLTVV.

The V call is TRBV7-3, the J call TRBJ2-3; 13 nucleotides agree with TRBD2. The germline V gene encodes CDR1 SGHTA and CDR2 FQGTGA. Unmatched junction bases numbered 7, after V lost 5 bases and J lost 5 bases. The CDR3 is 16 residues long. CDR3 loop: CASSRGLAGIVDTQYF. CDR3 in DNA: TGTGCCAGCAGCCGGGGACTAGCGGGAATTGTAGATACGCAGTATTTT.

J is TRBJ2-1 and V is TRBV6-6; TRBD2 might be the D (5 bases). The CDR3 has 13 residues. Germline V lookup: CDR1 MNHNY, CDR2 SVGAGI (reference sequence). V lost 6 bases and J lost 4, with 10 bases in between. CDR3 sequence: CASRLDSYNEQFF. In nucleotides, the CDR3 is TGTGCCAGCAGATTGGACTCATACAATGAGCAGTTCTTC.

The J gene is TRBJ2-7, the V gene TRBV5-5, with 7 nucleotides matching TRBD1. Germline values: CDR1 SGHKS, CDR2 YYEKEE (reference sequence). CDR3 size: 15 residues. V shed 4 bases, J shed 4 bases, and the junction held 11 bases outside the gene matches. CDR3 coding DNA: TGTGCCAGCAGCCCAACGCCGGGACAGAGGTACGAGCAGTACTTC. It specifies CASSPTPGQRYEQYF.

V gene TRBV19 combines with J gene TRBJ1-2; the match to TRBD1 covers 8 bases. CDR3 length equals 17 residues. Germline V CDR1 and CDR2: LNHDA, SQIVND (reference sequence). V gave up 0 bases and J gave up 2 bases; unmatched junction bases: 8. The CDR3 DNA reads TGTGCCAGTAGTATAGAACTATCGCGACAGGGGAACTATGGCTACACCTTC. The encoded protein is CASSIELSRQGNYGYTF.

The chain couples TRBV12-5 to TRBJ2-7; TRBD1 agrees at 7 bases. The CDR3 loop spans 14 amino acids. Trimming removed 5 bases from V and 0 bases from J; junction bases left unmatched: 4. Germline CDR1 and CDR2: LGHNT and FRNRAP. The DNA of the CDR3 is TGTGCTAGTGGTCCCGACAGGGTCTCCTACGAGCAGTACTTC. As protein: CASGPDRVSYEQYF. Based on the CDR3 plus reference TRBV12-5 and TRBJ2-7, the full variable domain is DARVTQTPRHKVTEMGQEVTMRCQPILGHNTVFWYRQTMMQGLELLAYFRNRAPLDDSGMPKDRFSAEMPDATLATLKIQPSEPRDSAVYFCASGPDRVSYEQYFGPGTRLTVT.

The V call is TRBV28, the J call TRBJ1-3; 7 nucleotides match TRBD1. J was trimmed by 4 bases and V by 5 bases; bases with no gene match: 11. Germline CDR1 and CDR2: MDHEN and SYDVKM. This CDR3 is built from 16 residues. The CDR3 nucleotides read TGTGCCAGCAGTCCACCTACCCCGGGACAGGGAAACACCATATATTTT. Translation gives CASSPPTPGQGNTIYF.

CDR3 DNA sequence: TGTGCCAGCAGCTTGGCGGGAGGCGTCACAGATACGCAGTATTTT. Its translation is CASSLAGGVTDTQYF. This chain connects TRBV5-6 to TRBJ2-3; the match to TRBD2 covers 7 bases. There are 15 residues in the CDR3. V was pared by 0 bases and J by 2 bases, with 3 bases of the junction left unmatched. Per germline, CDR1 SGHDT and CDR2 YYEEEE. Full variable domain (outside the CDR3, taken from reference TRBV5-6 and TRBJ2-3): DAGVTQSPTHLIKTRGQQVTLRCSPKSGHDTVSWYQQALGQGPQFIFQYYEEEERQRGNFPDRFSGHQFPNYSSELNVNALLLGDSALYLCASSLAGGVTDTQYFGPGTRLTVL.

V is TRBV18 and J is TRBJ1-2; maybe TRBD1 (6 bases). CDR1 and CDR2 (germline): KGHSH, LQKENI. Trimming removed 6 bases at V and 8 bases at J, with 16 bases between. The CDR3 is 13 amino acids. The DNA of the CDR3 is TGTGCCAGCTCTTCGGGGGGGCCGTTGGGCTACACCTTC. Translated, it gives CASSSGGPLGYTF.